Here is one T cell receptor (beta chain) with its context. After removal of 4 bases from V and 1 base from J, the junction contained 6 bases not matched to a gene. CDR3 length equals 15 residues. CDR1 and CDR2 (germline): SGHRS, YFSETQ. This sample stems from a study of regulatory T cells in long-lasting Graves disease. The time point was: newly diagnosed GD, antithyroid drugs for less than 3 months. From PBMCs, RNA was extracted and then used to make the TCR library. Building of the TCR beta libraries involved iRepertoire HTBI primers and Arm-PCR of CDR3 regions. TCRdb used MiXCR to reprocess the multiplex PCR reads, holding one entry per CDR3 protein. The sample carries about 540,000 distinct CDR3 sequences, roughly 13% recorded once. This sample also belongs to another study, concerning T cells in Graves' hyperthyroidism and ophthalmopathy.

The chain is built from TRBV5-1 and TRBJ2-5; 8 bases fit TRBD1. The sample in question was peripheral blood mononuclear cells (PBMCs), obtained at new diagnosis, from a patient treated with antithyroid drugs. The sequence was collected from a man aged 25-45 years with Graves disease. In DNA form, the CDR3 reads TGCGCCAGCAGCGTACCCACAGGGGGCCAAGAGACCCAGTACTTC. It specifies CASSVPTGGQETQYF.